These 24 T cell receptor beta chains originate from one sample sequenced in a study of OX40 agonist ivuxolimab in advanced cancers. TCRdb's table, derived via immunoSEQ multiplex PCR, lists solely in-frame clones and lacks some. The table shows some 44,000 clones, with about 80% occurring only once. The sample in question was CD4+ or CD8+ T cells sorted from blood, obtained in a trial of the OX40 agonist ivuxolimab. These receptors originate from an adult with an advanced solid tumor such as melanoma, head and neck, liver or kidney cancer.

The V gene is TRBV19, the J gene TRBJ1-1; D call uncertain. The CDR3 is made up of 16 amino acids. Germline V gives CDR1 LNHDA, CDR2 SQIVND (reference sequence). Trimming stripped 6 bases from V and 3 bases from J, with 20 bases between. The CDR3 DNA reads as TGTGCCAGTAGGAAAAGAGGGAGTCGGATTGACACTGAAGCTTTCTTT. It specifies CASRKRGSRIDTEAFF.

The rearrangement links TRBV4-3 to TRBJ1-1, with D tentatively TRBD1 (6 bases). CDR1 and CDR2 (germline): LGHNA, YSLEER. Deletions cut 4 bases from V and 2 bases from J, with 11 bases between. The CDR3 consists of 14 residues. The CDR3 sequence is CASSPGQTNTEAFF. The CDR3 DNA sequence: TGCGCCAGCAGCCCCGGACAGACCAACACTGAAGCTTTCTTT.

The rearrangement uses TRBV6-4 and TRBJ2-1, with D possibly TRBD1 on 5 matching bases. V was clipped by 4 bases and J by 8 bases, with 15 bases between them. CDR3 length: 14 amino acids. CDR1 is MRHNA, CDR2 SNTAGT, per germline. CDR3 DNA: TGTGCCAGCAGTGTCTTACCCGACAGCGATGAGCAGTTCTTC. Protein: CASSVLPDSDEQFF.

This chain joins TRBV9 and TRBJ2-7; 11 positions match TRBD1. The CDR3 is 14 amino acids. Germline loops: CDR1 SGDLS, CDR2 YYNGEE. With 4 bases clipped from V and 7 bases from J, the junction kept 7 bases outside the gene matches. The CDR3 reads CASSPRTGGAEQYF. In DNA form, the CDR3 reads TGTGCCAGCAGCCCCCGGACAGGGGGCGCTGAGCAGTACTTC.

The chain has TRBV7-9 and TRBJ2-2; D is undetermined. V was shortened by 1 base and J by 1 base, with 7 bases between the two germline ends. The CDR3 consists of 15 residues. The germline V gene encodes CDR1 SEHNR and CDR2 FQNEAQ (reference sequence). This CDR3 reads CASSLVALNTGELFF. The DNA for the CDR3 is TGTGCCAGCAGCTTAGTGGCGTTGAACACCGGGGAGCTGTTTTTT.

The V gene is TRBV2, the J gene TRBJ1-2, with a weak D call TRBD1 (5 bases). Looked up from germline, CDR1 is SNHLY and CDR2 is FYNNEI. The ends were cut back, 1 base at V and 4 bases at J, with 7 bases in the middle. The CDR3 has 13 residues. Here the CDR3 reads CASSEGQGYGYTF. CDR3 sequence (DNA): TGTGCCAGCAGTGAAGGGCAGGGCTATGGCTACACCTTC.

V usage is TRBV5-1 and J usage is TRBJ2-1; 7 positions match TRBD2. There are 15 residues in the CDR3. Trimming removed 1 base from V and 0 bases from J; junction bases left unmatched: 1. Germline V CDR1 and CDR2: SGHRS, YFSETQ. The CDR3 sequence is CASSLSSGSYNEQFF. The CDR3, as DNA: TGCGCCAGCAGCTTGTCTAGCGGCTCCTACAATGAGCAGTTCTTC.

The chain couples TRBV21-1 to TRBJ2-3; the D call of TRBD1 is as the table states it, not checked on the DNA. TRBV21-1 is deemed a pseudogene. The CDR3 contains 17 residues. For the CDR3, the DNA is TGTGCCAGCAAGGGGGCCTACACGGGGTGGAGCACAGATACGCAGTATTTT. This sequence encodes CASKGAYTGWSTDTQYF.

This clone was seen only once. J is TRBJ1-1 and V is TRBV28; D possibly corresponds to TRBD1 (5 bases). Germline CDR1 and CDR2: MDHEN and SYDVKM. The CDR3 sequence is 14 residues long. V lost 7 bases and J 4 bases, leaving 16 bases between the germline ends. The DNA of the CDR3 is TGTGCCAGCATCGGGAGTCGGGGACGCACTGAAGCTTTCTTT. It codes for CASIGSRGRTEAFF.

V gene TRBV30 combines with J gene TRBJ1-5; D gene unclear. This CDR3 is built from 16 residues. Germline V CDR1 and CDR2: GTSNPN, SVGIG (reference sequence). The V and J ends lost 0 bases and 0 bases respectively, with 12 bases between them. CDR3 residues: CAWSVSRTFSNQPQHF. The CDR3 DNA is TGTGCCTGGAGTGTCAGCCGGACTTTTAGCAATCAGCCCCAGCATTTT. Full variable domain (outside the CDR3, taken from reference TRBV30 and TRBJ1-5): SQTIHQWPATLVQPVGSPLSLECTVEGTSNPNLYWYRQAAGRGLQLLFYSVGIGQISSEVPQNLSASRPQDRQFILSSKKLLLSDSGFYLCAWSVSRTFSNQPQHFGDGTRLSIL.

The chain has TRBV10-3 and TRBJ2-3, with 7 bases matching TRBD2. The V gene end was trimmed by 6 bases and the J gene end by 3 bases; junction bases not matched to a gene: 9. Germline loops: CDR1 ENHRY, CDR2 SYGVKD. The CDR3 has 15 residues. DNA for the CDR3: TGTGCCATCAGGGGGCGGGGACTACTAACAGATACGCAGTATTTT. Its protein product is CAIRGRGLLTDTQYF.

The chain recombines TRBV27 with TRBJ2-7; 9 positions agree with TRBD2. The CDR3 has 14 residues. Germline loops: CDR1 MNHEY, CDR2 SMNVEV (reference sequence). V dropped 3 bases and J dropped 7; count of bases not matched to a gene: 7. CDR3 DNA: TGTGCCAGCAGTTTGGCGGGAGGGGCTTGGGAGCAGTACTTC. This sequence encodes CASSLAGGAWEQYF.

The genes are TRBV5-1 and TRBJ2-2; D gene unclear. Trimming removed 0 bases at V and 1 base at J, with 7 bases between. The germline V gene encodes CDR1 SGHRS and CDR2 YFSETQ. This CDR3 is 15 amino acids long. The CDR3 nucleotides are TGCGCCAGCAGCTTGGGGGTAGGGAACACCGGGGAGCTGTTTTTT. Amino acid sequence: CASSLGVGNTGELFF.

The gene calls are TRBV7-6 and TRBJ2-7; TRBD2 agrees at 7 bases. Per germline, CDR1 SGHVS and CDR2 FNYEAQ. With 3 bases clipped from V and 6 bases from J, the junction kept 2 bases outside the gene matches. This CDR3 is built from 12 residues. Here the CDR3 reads CASSFPSGEQYF. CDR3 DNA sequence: TGTGCCAGCAGCTTTCCTAGCGGCGAGCAGTACTTC. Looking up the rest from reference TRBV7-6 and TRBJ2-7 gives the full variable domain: GAGVSQSPRYKVTKRGQDVALRCDPISGHVSLYWYRQALGQGPEFLTYFNYEAQQDKSGLPNDRFSAERPEGSISTLTIQRTEQRDSAMYRCASSFPSGEQYFGPGTRLTVT.

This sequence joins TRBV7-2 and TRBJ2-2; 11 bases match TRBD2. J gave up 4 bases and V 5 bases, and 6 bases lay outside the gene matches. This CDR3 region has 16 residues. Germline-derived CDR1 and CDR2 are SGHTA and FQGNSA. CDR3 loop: CASSRSGRAGTGELFF. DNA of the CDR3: TGTGCCAGCAGCCGTAGCGGGAGGGCCGGCACCGGGGAGCTGTTTTTT.

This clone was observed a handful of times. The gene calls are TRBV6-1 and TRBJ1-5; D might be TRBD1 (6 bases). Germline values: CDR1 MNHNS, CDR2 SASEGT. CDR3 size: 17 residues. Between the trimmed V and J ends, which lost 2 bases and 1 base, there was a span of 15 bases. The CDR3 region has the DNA TGTGCCAGCAGTGAATATAGGGGGATGAGGAGCAATCAGCCCCAGCATTTT. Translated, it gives CASSEYRGMRSNQPQHF.

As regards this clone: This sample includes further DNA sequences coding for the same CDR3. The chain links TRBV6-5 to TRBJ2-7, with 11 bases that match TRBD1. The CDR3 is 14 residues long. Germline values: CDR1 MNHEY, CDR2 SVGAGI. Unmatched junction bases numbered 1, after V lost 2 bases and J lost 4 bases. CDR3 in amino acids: CASSYGTGGYEQYF. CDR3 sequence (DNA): TGTGCCAGCAGTTACGGGACAGGGGGGTACGAGCAGTACTTC.

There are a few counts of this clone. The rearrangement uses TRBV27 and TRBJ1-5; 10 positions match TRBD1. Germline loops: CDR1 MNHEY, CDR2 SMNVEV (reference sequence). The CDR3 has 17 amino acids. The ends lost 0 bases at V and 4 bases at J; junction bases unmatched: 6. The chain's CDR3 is CASSLSGTGVGNQPQHF. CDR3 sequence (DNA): TGTGCCAGCAGTTTATCCGGGACAGGGGTGGGTAATCAGCCCCAGCATTTT.

The CDR3 DNA follows: TGCGCCAGCAGCTTGGCCGGCAGGGCGAACACCGGGGAGCTGTTTTTT. This encodes CASSLAGRANTGELFF. The gene calls are TRBV5-1 and TRBJ2-2; D possibly corresponds to TRBD1 (5 bases). CDR1 and CDR2 (germline): SGHRS, YFSETQ. This CDR3 comprises 16 residues. V lost 0 bases to trimming and J lost 0 bases, with 9 bases between them.

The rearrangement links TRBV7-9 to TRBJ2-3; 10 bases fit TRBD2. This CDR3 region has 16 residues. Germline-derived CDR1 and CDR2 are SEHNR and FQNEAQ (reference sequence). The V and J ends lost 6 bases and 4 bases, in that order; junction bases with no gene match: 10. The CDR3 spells CASSRLAGLWSDTQYF. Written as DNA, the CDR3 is TGTGCCAGCAGTCGACTAGCGGGCCTTTGGTCAGATACGCAGTATTTT.

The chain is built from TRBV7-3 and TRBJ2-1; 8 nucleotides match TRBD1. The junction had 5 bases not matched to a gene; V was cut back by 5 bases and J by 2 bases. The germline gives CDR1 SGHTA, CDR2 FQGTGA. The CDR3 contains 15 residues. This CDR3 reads CASSGGQGPYNEQFF. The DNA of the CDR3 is TGTGCCAGCAGCGGTGGACAGGGCCCCTACAATGAGCAGTTCTTC.

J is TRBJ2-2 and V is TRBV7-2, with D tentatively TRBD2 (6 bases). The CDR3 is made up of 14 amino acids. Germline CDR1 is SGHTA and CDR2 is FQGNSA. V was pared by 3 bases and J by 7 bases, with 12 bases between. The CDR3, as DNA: TGTGCCAGCAGCTTTGGAGGGCCGGGCGGGGAGCTGTTTTTT. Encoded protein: CASSFGGPGGELFF.

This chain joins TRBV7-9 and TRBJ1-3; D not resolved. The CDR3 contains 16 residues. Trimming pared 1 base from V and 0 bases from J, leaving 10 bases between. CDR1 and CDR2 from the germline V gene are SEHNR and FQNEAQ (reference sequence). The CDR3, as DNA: TGTGCCAGCAGCTTAGGCAGTTTGCTCTCTGGAAACACCATATATTTT. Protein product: CASSLGSLLSGNTIYF.

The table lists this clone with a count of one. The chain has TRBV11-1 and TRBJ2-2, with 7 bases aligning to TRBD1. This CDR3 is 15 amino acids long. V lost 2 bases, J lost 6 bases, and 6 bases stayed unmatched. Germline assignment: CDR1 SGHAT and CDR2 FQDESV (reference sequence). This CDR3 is CASSLNRGGAGELFF. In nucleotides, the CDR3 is TGTGCCAGCAGCTTAAACAGGGGTGGGGCCGGGGAGCTGTTTTTT.